This TCR beta chain was documented in a study of identical twins. Germline loops: CDR1 SGDLS, CDR2 YYNGEE. The CDR3 contains 15 residues. After removal of 0 bases from V and 6 bases from J, the junction contained 5 bases not matched to a gene. The table lists this clonotype with many counts. Each CDR3 protein is one row after TCRdb ran MiXCR on the 5' RACE reads. The profile covers roughly 540,000 distinct CDR3 sequences, with 22% appearing a single time and about 0.91% taken by the ten largest. These same data were also listed under a study on T cells expressing NK-cell markers.

The receptor was derived from a woman aged 18-29 years in good health. Sequencing was carried out using CD4+ T cells sorted from blood. V usage is TRBV9 and J usage is TRBJ2-1; the match to TRBD2 covers 8 bases. CDR3 region: CASSVASGSFNEQFF. The CDR3 nucleotides read TGTGCCAGCAGCGTAGCCAGCGGGAGCTTCAATGAGCAGTTCTTC.